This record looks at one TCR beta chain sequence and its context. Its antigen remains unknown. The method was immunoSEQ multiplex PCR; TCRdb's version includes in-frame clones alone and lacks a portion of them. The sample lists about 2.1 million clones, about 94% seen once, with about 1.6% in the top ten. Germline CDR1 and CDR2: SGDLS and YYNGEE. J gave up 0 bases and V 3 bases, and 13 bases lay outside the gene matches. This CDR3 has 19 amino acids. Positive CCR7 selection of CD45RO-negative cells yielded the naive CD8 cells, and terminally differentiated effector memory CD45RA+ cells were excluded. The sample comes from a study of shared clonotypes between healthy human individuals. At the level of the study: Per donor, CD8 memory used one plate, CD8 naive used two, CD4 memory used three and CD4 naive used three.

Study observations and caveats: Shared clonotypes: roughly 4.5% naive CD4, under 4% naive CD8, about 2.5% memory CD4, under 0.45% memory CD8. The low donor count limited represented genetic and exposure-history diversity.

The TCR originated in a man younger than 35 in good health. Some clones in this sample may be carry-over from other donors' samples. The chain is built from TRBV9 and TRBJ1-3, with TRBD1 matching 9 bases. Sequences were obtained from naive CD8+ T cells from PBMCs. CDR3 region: CASSAPVLEGQGSGNTIYF. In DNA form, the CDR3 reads TGTGCCAGCAGCGCCCCGGTATTAGAGGGACAGGGCTCTGGAAACACCATATATTTT.